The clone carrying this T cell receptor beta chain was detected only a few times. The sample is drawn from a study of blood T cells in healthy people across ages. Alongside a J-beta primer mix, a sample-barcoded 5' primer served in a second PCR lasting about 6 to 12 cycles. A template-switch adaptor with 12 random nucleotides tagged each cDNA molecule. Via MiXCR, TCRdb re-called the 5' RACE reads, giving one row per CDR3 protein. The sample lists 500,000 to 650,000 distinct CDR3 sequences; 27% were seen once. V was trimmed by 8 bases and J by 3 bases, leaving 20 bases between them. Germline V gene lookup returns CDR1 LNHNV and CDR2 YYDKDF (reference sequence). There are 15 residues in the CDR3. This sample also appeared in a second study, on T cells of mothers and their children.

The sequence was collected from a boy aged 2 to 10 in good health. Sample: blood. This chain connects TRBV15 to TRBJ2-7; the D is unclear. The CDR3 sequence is CATEDRRYEFYEQYF. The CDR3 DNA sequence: TGTGCCACCGAGGATAGGCGTTACGAGTTCTACGAGCAGTACTTC.